Each of the 3 T cell receptor beta chains below was sequenced from the same sample in a study of blood T cell repertoires in COVID-19 (TCRdb year 2020). The receptor library was made with the immunoSEQ multiplex PCR assay. The table was pulled from immuneACCESS by TCRdb, which kept in-frame rearrangements only. Such tables lose some clones; where checked, under half of the loss comes from unresolved V genes, and the rest has no known cause. Across this sample there are 150,000 or so clones, with around 89% seen only once. Jointly, the top ten make up roughly 12% of the sample. The sequenced sample consisted of peripheral blood. These receptors originate from a man aged 18 to 29 with COVID-19, enrolled during active disease.

The chain joins TRBV7-2 to TRBJ2-7; weak D call: TRBD1 (5 bases). The germline V gene has CDR1 SGHTA and CDR2 FQGNSA. V was clipped by 1 base and J by 0 bases, with 10 bases between them. This CDR3 is built from 15 residues. The CDR3 here is CASSLGTGSSYEQYF. CDR3 coding DNA: TGTGCCAGCAGCTTAGGTACAGGTAGCTCCTACGAGCAGTACTTC.

Only one count was recorded for this clone. The J gene is TRBJ2-7, the V gene TRBV28, with 11 bases lining up with TRBD1. CDR1 and CDR2 from the germline V gene are MDHEN and SYDVKM. The ends lost 8 bases at V and 3 bases at J; junction bases unmatched: 3. This CDR3 region has 13 residues. This chain's CDR3 is CASRDRGDYEQYF. The DNA of the CDR3 is TGTGCCAGCCGGGACAGGGGGGACTACGAGCAGTACTTC.

The rearrangement joins TRBV12-5 to TRBJ2-1; perhaps TRBD1 as D (5 bases). This CDR3 has 14 residues. V was pared by 4 bases and J by 2 bases, with 9 bases between. Germline values: CDR1 LGHNT, CDR2 FRNRAP. The CDR3: CASGWGFTYNEQFF. The CDR3 DNA reads TGTGCTAGTGGTTGGGGCTTTACCTACAATGAGCAGTTCTTC.